This entry lists 14 T cell receptor beta chains sequenced from one sample in a study of tumor and adjacent non-tumor tissue in lung cancer. TCRbeta libraries were built with three rounds of nested PCR, modified from ARM-PCR. TCRdb processed the multiplex PCR reads anew with MiXCR; each CDR3 protein has one entry. The sample consists of approximately 120,000 distinct CDR3 sequences, 60% to 70% of them appearing once. This sample's RNA came from whole unsorted tissue. More than 3 cm separated this lung sample from the edge of the tumor. Material for sequencing was distant non-tumor lung tissue. These TCRs come from a man aged 60 to 75 with non-small cell lung cancer.

CDR3 sequence (DNA): TGTGCCAGCAGCGTCATGACAGATACGCAGTATTTT. It encodes CASSVMTDTQYF. The chain couples TRBV9 to TRBJ2-3; D not certain. The CDR3 sequence is 12 residues long. Germline V lookup: CDR1 SGDLS, CDR2 YYNGEE. Trimming took off 2 bases at V and 3 bases at J, with 4 bases between the two ends.

Regarding this clonotype: Given a much more abundant clone one base away, this may be a read error. The chain employs TRBV29-1 and TRBJ1-2, with a possible D match to TRBD1 (5 bases). Germline loops: CDR1 SQVTM, CDR2 ANQGSEA. This CDR3 has 13 amino acids. CDR3 loop: CCVERPDSYGYTF. The CDR3 bases are TGCTGCGTTGAGAGACCAGACAGCTATGGCTACACCTTC. The variable domain in full, completed from reference TRBV29-1 and TRBJ1-2, reads SAVISQKPSRDICQRGTSLTIQCQVDSQVTMMFWYRQQPGQSLTLIATANQGSEATYESGFVIDKFPISRPNLTFSTLTVSNMSPEDSSIYLCCVERPDSYGYTFGSGTRLTVV.

A few counts support this clonotype. The V and J genes are TRBV24-1 and TRBJ2-1; a weak D match, TRBD2 (6 bases). The CDR3 loop spans 16 amino acids. The V gene's germline CDR1 is KGHDR and CDR2 SFDVKD. V lost 3 bases and J 6 bases, leaving 17 bases between the germline ends. The CDR3 bases are TGTGCCACCAGTGATGCTAGCGCCCAGGGATTCAATGAGCAGTTCTTC. This translates into CATSDASAQGFNEQFF.

A remark on this clonotype: A much larger clone differs by one base, so this may be a read error. The V and J genes are TRBV5-1 and TRBJ2-5; D perhaps matches TRBD1 (5 bases). Trimming removed 0 bases at V and 5 bases at J, with 17 bases between. CDR1 is SGHRS and CDR2 is YFSETQ in the germline V gene. CDR3 length: 16 amino acids. In DNA form, the CDR3 reads TGCGCCAGCAGCTTGGTGGTGGGAACACCAGGGGAGACCCAGTACTTC. This codes for CASSLVVGTPGETQYF.

The rearrangement joins TRBV20-1 to TRBJ1-2, with TRBD1 identical over 8 bases. V lost 5 bases and J lost 8; bases outside the gene matches: 10. Germline V gene data show CDR1 as DFQATT and CDR2 as SNEGSKA (reference sequence). This CDR3 is built from 13 residues. In DNA form, the CDR3 reads TGCAGTGCTTCTCAAGGACAGGGAGTGGGCTACACCTTC. Encoded protein: CSASQGQGVGYTF.

The chain joins TRBV6-5 to TRBJ2-6; 8 bases align to TRBD1. The V gene's germline CDR1 is MNHEY and CDR2 SVGAGI. The CDR3 extends over 18 amino acids. Trimming removed 7 bases from V and 4 bases from J; junction bases left unmatched: 15. The CDR3 reads CASTTQGAGGYGANVLTF. The CDR3 DNA follows: TGTGCCAGCACCACCCAAGGGGCAGGGGGCTACGGGGCCAACGTCCTGACTTTC.

This clonotype was seen once. The junction does not match germline at one end; this may be a read error. The chain has TRBV6-5 and TRBJ2-5, with no clear D. The CDR3 loop spans 14 amino acids. The germline gives CDR1 MNHEY, CDR2 SVGAGI. The CDR3 DNA is TGTACCAGCGTGGAAGGCCCCCGGTGGGAAACCCAGTACTTC. Protein product: CTSVEGPRWETQYF.

The V gene is TRBV20-1, the J gene TRBJ1-5; D might be TRBD1 (6 bases). Germline V gene lookup returns CDR1 DFQATT and CDR2 SNEGSKA (reference sequence). This CDR3 has 14 amino acids. The ends were cut back, 3 bases at V and 11 bases at J, with 20 bases in the middle. CDR3 protein: CSASAGAGDETQHF. CDR3 nucleotides: TGCAGTGCTAGCGCAGGGGCCGGTGATGAGACCCAGCATTTT.

This clonotype was counted at least ten times. V and J are TRBV5-6 and TRBJ2-5; 9 bases align to TRBD1. CDR3 length: 14 amino acids. The V segment lost 3 bases and the J segment 5 bases; nucleotides outside the gene matches: 5. Germline V gives CDR1 SGHDT, CDR2 YYEEEE. The CDR3 here is CASSSGQGRETQYF. The CDR3 DNA sequence: TGTGCCAGCAGCTCAGGACAGGGGAGGGAGACCCAGTACTTC.

In the case of this clonotype: One end of the junction is discordant with germline, which a read error may explain. The V gene is TRBV20-1, the J gene TRBJ1-1, with TRBD1 matching 8 bases. Looked up from germline, CDR1 is DFQATT and CDR2 is SNEGSKA (reference sequence). CDR3 length: 14 amino acids. The CDR3 nucleotides read TGCACTGCTAAATGGGGACAGGAGGCGCGCGGGGCTTTCTTT. As protein: CTAKWGQEARGAFF.

The chain couples TRBV6-5 to TRBJ2-7, with D maybe TRBD1 (6 bases). The germline V gene encodes CDR1 MNHEY and CDR2 SVGAGI. There are 12 residues in the CDR3. The V gene lost 8 bases and the J gene lost 0 bases, with 8 bases spanning the gap. The CDR3 loop is CASWTDSYEQYF. The CDR3 DNA reads as TGTGCCAGCTGGACAGACTCCTACGAGCAGTACTTC.

About this clonotype itself: A read error may be the cause here, since a much bigger clone is one base away. The J gene is TRBJ1-2, the V gene TRBV28; 8 positions match TRBD1. Germline V lookup: CDR1 MDHEN, CDR2 SYDVKM. The CDR3 runs to 14 residues. The DNA for the CDR3 is TGTGCCAGCAGTTTAAGACAGGGGAACTATGTCTACACCTTC. Amino acid sequence: CASSLRQGNYVYTF.

This clonotype has ten or more counts. The J gene is TRBJ2-7, the V gene TRBV29-1, with TRBD1 matching 8 bases. Trimming at V came to 4 bases and at J to 6 bases, leaving 5 bases not matched to a gene. CDR1 SQVTM and CDR2 ANQGSEA come from the germline V gene. CDR3 length: 12 amino acids. The CDR3 nucleotides read TGCAGCGTTGGGACAGGGTCTGGCGAGCAGTACTTC. This codes for CSVGTGSGEQYF.

This clonotype has a count of ten or more. This chain uses TRBV6-6 with TRBJ1-1; the match to TRBD1 covers 9 bases. The ends lost 1 base at V and 4 bases at J; junction bases unmatched: 4. This CDR3 comprises 15 residues. Germline CDR1 is MNHNY and CDR2 is SVGAGI (reference sequence). CDR3 amino acids: CASSYWGQGSTEAFF. CDR3 nucleotides: TGTGCCAGCAGTTACTGGGGACAGGGAAGCACTGAAGCTTTCTTT.